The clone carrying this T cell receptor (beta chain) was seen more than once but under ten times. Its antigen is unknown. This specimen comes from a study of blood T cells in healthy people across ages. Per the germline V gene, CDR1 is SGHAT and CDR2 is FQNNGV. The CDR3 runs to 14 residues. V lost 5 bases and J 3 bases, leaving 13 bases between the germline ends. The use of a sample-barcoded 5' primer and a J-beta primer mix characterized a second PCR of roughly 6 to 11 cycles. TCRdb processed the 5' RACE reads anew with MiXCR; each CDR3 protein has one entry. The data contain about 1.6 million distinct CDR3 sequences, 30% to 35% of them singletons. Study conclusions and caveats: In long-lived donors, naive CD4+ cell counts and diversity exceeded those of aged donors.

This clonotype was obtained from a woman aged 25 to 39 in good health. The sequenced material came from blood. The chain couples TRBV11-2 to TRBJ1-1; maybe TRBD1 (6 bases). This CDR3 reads CASSQQGEDTEAFF. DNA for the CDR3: TGTGCCAGCAGCCAACAGGGCGAGGACACTGAAGCTTTCTTT.